Shown below are 14 T cell receptor beta chains from a single sample sequenced in a study of CXCR3-negative and CXCR3-positive naive CD8 T cells. TRB cDNA libraries were made by UMI-labeled 5' RACE. TCRdb reprocessed the 5' RACE reads and stores each CDR3 protein as one record, lacking DNA. Found here are 90,000 to 100,000 distinct CDR3 sequences; the top ten clones hold over 1.5%. Sequencing used naive CXCR3- CD8+ T cells from blood. Subset: CD45RO-CCR7+CD27+CD95- naive CD8+ T cells lacking CXCR3 (TNR3-). These receptors were obtained from a human donor in good health. Some clones in this sample may be carry-over from other donors' samples.

This chain joins TRBV9 and TRBJ2-5; TCRdb proposes TRBD1, but this gene call is untestable without DNA. The germline CDR1 and CDR2 sequences are SGDLS and YYNGEE. This CDR3 has 14 residues. The chain's CDR3 is CASSADGKEETQYF.

The chain carries TRBV5-1 and TRBJ2-1; lacking DNA, the TRBD2 call made by TCRdb goes unchecked. The CDR3 extends over 14 amino acids. Per the germline V gene, CDR1 is SGHRS and CDR2 is YFSETQ. The chain's CDR3 is CASSFGSVYNEQFF.

This chain links TRBV6-5 with TRBJ2-4; lacking DNA, the TRBD1 call made by TCRdb goes unchecked. CDR1 MNHEY and CDR2 SVGAGI come from the germline V gene. The CDR3 is 14 amino acids. CDR3 protein: CASSIAGAKNIQYF.

J is TRBJ2-7 and V is TRBV5-1. Germline CDR1 SGHRS, CDR2 YFSETQ. The CDR3 length is 13 residues. CDR3 sequence reads: CASRKDSSYEQYF.

The V and J genes are TRBV9 and TRBJ2-2. The CDR3 runs to 11 residues. Germline CDR1 and CDR2: SGDLS and YYNGEE. The CDR3 reads CASSVAGELFF.

The CDR3 reads CSVEGDGVTTDTQYF. The chain recombines TRBV29-1 with TRBJ2-3. Germline V lookup: CDR1 SQVTM, CDR2 ANQGSEA. This CDR3 region has 15 residues.

The rearrangement uses TRBV7-8 and TRBJ2-7; as DNA is missing, the TRBD1 call by TCRdb cannot be tested. The CDR3 runs 15 residues. Germline assignment: CDR1 SGHVS and CDR2 FQNEAQ. CDR3 loop: CASSSTGRTKYEQYF.

The chain is built from TRBV15 and TRBJ2-5; TCRdb indicates TRBD2, and absent DNA this call remains unverified. CDR3 size: 13 residues. Germline loops: CDR1 LNHNV, CDR2 YYDKDF (reference sequence). CDR3 amino acids: CATSLTSDPPQYF.

V is TRBV29-1 and J is TRBJ2-1. CDR3 length: 14 amino acids. CDR1 is SQVTM and CDR2 is ANQGSEA in the germline V gene. The CDR3 sequence: CSVEEAVEYNEQFF.

The chain couples TRBV13 to TRBJ1-2. The CDR3 has 12 residues. CDR1 is PRHDT and CDR2 is FYEKMQ in the germline V gene (reference sequence). CDR3 protein: CASSLSDYGYTF.

Here the CDR3 reads CASSLRQAGSNEQFF. V and J are TRBV13 and TRBJ2-1; TCRdb's D call of TRBD2 is untestable without DNA. The germline gives CDR1 PRHDT, CDR2 FYEKMQ (reference sequence). The CDR3 is 15 residues long.

This chain joins TRBV7-9 and TRBJ1-4; TCRdb selects TRBD1, and the lack of DNA leaves this call unchecked. The germline gives CDR1 SEHNR, CDR2 FQNEAQ (reference sequence). The CDR3 has 20 residues. The CDR3: CASSPPESDAEKPTNEKLFF.

J is TRBJ2-5 and V is TRBV7-8; without DNA, the TCRdb call of TRBD1 cannot be checked. Germline V CDR1 and CDR2: SGHVS, FQNEAQ. The CDR3 runs 14 residues. The CDR3 here is CASSPRDSEETQYF. Looking up the rest from reference TRBV7-8 and TRBJ2-5 gives the full variable domain: GAGVSQSPRYKVAKRGQDVALRCDPISGHVSLFWYQQALGQGPEFLTYFQNEAQLDKSGLPSDRFFAERPEGSVSTLKIQRTQQEDSAVYLCASSPRDSEETQYFGPGTRLLVL.

The J gene is TRBJ2-7, the V gene TRBV2; lacking DNA, the TRBD1 call made by TCRdb goes unchecked. The CDR3 contains 15 residues. Germline-derived CDR1 and CDR2 are SNHLY and FYNNEI. CDR3 sequence reads: CASSDEGTGIYEQYF. Filled out from reference TRBV2 and TRBJ2-7, the complete variable domain reads EPEVTQTPSHQVTQMGQEVILRCVPISNHLYFYWYRQILGQKVEFLVSFYNNEISEKSEIFDDQFSVERPDGSNFTLKIRSTKLEDSAMYFCASSDEGTGIYEQYFGPGTRLTVT.